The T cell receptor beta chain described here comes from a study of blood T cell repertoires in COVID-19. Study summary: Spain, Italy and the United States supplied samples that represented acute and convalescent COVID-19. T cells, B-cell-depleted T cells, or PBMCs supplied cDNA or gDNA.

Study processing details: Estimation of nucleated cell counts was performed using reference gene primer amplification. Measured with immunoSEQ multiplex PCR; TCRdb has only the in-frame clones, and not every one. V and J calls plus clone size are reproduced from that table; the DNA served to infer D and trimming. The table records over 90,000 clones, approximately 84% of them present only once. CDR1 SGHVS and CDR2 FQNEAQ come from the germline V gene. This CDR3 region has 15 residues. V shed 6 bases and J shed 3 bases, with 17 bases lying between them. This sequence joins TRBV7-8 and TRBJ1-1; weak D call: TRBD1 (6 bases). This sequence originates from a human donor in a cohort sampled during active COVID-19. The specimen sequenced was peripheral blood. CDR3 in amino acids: CASRPGGQLDTEAFF. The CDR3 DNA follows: TGTGCCAGCAGACCGGGGGGCCAGCTTGACACTGAAGCTTTCTTT.